One sample yielded the 5 T cell receptor beta chains listed below, sequenced in a study of shared clonotypes between healthy human individuals. Profiling relied on immunoSEQ multiplex PCR, and the TCRdb table lists in-frame clones only, not all of them. The sample carries about 2.5 million clones, about 90% recorded once. The sequenced sample consisted of naive CD4+ T cells from PBMCs. The subset: CD45RA+ positively selected. Every receptor here comes from a man between 18 and 35 years old in good health. Some clones in this sample may be carry-over from other donors' samples.

This chain uses TRBV7-9 with TRBJ1-3; 8 bases line up with TRBD1. The CDR3 extends over 14 amino acids. Unmatched junction bases numbered 3, after V lost 3 bases and J lost 5 bases. CDR1 SEHNR and CDR2 FQNEAQ come from the germline V gene (reference sequence). CDR3 sequence reads: CASSFGTGRNTIYF. In DNA form, the CDR3 reads TGTGCCAGCAGCTTTGGGACAGGACGAAACACCATATATTTT.

The genes are TRBV11-2 and TRBJ2-3, with D unresolved. Trimming removed 2 bases from V and 2 bases from J, with 14 bases in between. This CDR3 comprises 16 residues. Germline lookup yields CDR1 SGHAT and CDR2 FQNNGV. CDR3 DNA: TGTGCCAGCAGCTTATTGATAGCCCCAGACACAGATACGCAGTATTTT. This gives the protein CASSLLIAPDTDTQYF.

The J gene is TRBJ1-1, the V gene TRBV28; a possible D gene is TRBD1 (5 bases). V dropped 5 bases and J dropped 3 bases, with 19 bases sitting between them. The CDR3 length is 16 residues. The germline gives CDR1 MDHEN, CDR2 SYDVKM. The CDR3: CASSLWGYIGDTEAFF. The CDR3 bases are TGTGCCAGCAGTCTCTGGGGCTACATCGGGGACACTGAAGCTTTCTTT. The whole variable domain, remainder taken from reference TRBV28 and TRBJ1-1, is DVKVTQSSRYLVKRTGEKVFLECVQDMDHENMFWYRQDPGLGLRLIYFSYDVKMKEKGDIPEGYSVSREKKERFSLILESASTNQTSMYLCASSLWGYIGDTEAFFGQGTRLTVV.

As to this clone: The identical CDR3 is also encoded by other nucleotide sequences in the sample. The chain combines TRBV18 with TRBJ2-5; D not certain. This CDR3 comprises 13 residues. Germline CDR1 reads KGHSH; CDR2 reads LQKENI. Trimming removed 0 bases at V and 5 bases at J, with 7 bases between. CDR3 sequence (DNA): TGTGCCAGCTCACCACCAGGGATGGAGACCCAGTACTTC. It yields the protein CASSPPGMETQYF.

The genes are TRBV7-2 and TRBJ2-3, with TRBD2 matching over 11 bases. Per the germline V gene, CDR1 is SGHTA and CDR2 is FQGNSA. This CDR3 contains 16 residues. The V and J ends lost 2 bases and 1 base, in that order; junction bases with no gene match: 2. DNA of the CDR3: TGTGCCAGCAGCTTAACTAGCGGGAGCGGCACAGATACGCAGTATTTT. This sequence encodes CASSLTSGSGTDTQYF. Variable domain in full (rest from reference TRBV7-2 and TRBJ2-3): GAGVSQSPSNKVTEKGKDVELRCDPISGHTALYWYRQSLGQGLEFLIYFQGNSAPDKSGLPSDRFSAERTGGSVSTLTIQRTQQEDSAVYLCASSLTSGSGTDTQYFGPGTRLTVL.